These 12 T cell receptor beta chains were sequenced from one sample in a study of CD8+ T cells in alopecia areata. Sequencing relied on a cDNA template that was reverse transcribed from extracted RNA. The data were produced by immunoSEQ multiplex PCR, yet TCRdb's version contains in-frame clones alone and is incomplete. The table lists around 110,000 clones, with no singletons. The sequenced sample consisted of lesional skin. All receptors derive from a C3H/HeJ mouse with alopecia areata. The strain bears MHC haplotype H2-k.

A word on this clone: Gene names refer to mouse genes. The CDR3 goes on 4 residues after the read ends, and that part is filled in from the germline J gene. The gene calls are TRBV1 and TRBJ2-7; perhaps TRBD1 as D (7 bases). CDR3 size: 15 residues. In germline, CDR1 is NSQYPW, CDR2 LRSPGD (reference sequence). The sequenced part of the CDR3 DNA is TGCACCTGCAGTGCAGATCAACAGGGGACTTAT. Amino acids: CTCSADQQGTY. The whole CDR3 reads CTCSADQQGTYEQYF.

This clone was seen more than once but under ten times. Gene names follow the mouse nomenclature. The read ends 4 residues before the CDR3 terminus; that terminus is restored from the germline J gene. The J gene is TRBJ2-4, the V gene TRBV13-3, with 7 bases identical to TRBD1. V was clipped by 0 bases and J by 0 bases; unmatched bases: 7. This CDR3 spans 17 amino acids. Germline V gene data show CDR1 as NNHDY and CDR2 as SYVADS. The CDR3 DNA, read in part, is TGTGCCAGCAGTGATGCTCAGGGGGAGATAAGTCAAAAC. This encodes CASSDAQGEISQN. The full CDR3 protein is CASSDAQGEISQNTLYF.

This clone has ten or more counts. Gene names follow the mouse nomenclature. The read ends 4 residues before the CDR3 terminus; that terminus is restored from the germline J gene. The chain couples TRBV13-3 to TRBJ1-4; 9 positions agree with TRBD1. Germline-derived CDR1 and CDR2 are NNHDY and SYVADS. CDR3 size: 17 residues. The V gene end was trimmed by 0 bases and the J gene end by 3 bases; junction bases not matched to a gene: 6. The CDR3 sequence: CASSDAERTGANERLFF. The CDR3 bases that were read are TGTGCCAGCAGTGATGCAGAACGGACAGGGGCCAACGAA.

In the case of this clone: Gene names follow the mouse nomenclature. CDR3 DNA, as far as it was read: TGTGCCAGCAGTCTCAGGGGAAACCAAGAC. This gives the protein CASSLRGNQD. The whole CDR3 reads CASSLRGNQDTQYF. The rearrangement links TRBV13-3 to TRBJ2-5, with D tentatively TRBD1 (6 bases). Coverage ceases 4 residues before the CDR3 finishes, and the germline J gene fills in the end. Trimming shortened V by 4 bases and J by 0 bases, and 9 bases separated the two germline ends. The germline V gene encodes CDR1 NNHDY and CDR2 SYVADS. The CDR3 runs 14 residues.

As to this clone: Gene labels here are mouse ones. The read terminates 4 residues ahead of where the CDR3 ends, so the germline J gene completes it. The rearrangement joins TRBV13-2 to TRBJ2-3; perhaps TRBD1 as D (5 bases). Between the trimmed V and J ends, which lost 4 bases and 0 bases, there was a span of 9 bases. This CDR3 comprises 14 residues. CDR1 is NNHNN and CDR2 is SYGAGS in the germline V gene (reference sequence). CDR3 DNA, as far as it was read: TGTGCCAGCGGTCCGGACAATAGTGCAGAA. Its translation is CASGPDNSAE. The whole CDR3 is CASGPDNSAETLYF.

This clone has just a few counts. The gene names given are mouse names. The CDR3 goes on 4 residues after the read ends, and that part is filled in from the germline J gene. The chain has TRBV13-3 and TRBJ2-7, with TRBD2 matching 9 bases. Trimming took 4 bases from V and 0 from J; bases not matched to a gene: 5. The germline gives CDR1 NNHDY, CDR2 SYVADS. There are 15 residues in the CDR3. CDR3 DNA (partial): TGTGCCAGCAGTCCAGGACTGGGGTACTCCTAT. It encodes CASSPGLGYSY. Given in full, the CDR3 is CASSPGLGYSYEQYF.

This clone was seen a few times. The genes and germline here are from mouse. CDR3 sequence reads: CASSMIGGTVYAEQFF. The CDR3 bases that were read are TGTGCCAGCAGTATGATAGGCGGGACAGTCTATGCT. The chain recombines TRBV19 with TRBJ2-1; TRBD1 matches 7 bases. The read comes to an end 4 residues before the CDR3 does, leaving the germline J gene to fill in the end. CDR3 length: 16 amino acids. The germline CDR1 and CDR2 sequences are FNHDT and SITEND (reference sequence). V shed 2 bases and J 3 bases; nucleotides not matched to a gene: 8.

The table lists this clone with a few counts. The genes are named according to mouse. The sequence runs out 4 residues before the end of the CDR3; the remainder is reconstructed from the germline J gene. The rearrangement links TRBV29 to TRBJ2-3, with D perhaps TRBD1 (6 bases). Trimming removed 3 bases from V and 0 bases from J, with 10 bases in between. This CDR3 has 15 residues. The germline V gene has CDR1 MSHET and CDR2 SYDVDS. This chain's CDR3 is CASSFGTTSAETLYF. The sequenced CDR3 bases are TGTGCTAGCAGTTTTGGGACAACTAGTGCAGAA. Complete variable domain (other parts from reference TRBV29 and TRBJ2-3): DMKVTQMPRYLIKRMGENVLLECGQDMSHETMYWYRQDPGLGLQLIYISYDVDSNSEGDIPKGYRVSRKKREHFSLILDSAKTNQTSVYFCASSFGTTSAETLYFGSGTRLTVL.

This clone was detected a few times. Gene names and germline refer to mouse. The CDR3 sequence is CASSLDYTANSDYTF. The part of the CDR3 DNA that was read is TGTGCAAGCAGCTTAGATTACACTGCAAACTCC. The chain recombines TRBV16 with TRBJ1-2; D remains unclear. The read comes to an end 4 residues before the CDR3 does, leaving the germline J gene to fill in the end. In germline, CDR1 is SGHSA, CDR2 FRNQAP. The CDR3 is 15 residues long. Trimming cost V 0 bases and J 0 bases, with 8 bases left between them.

Of note for this clone: Genes and germline are mouse. With the read ending 4 residues before the CDR3 end, the germline J gene is used to fill in that end. This sequence joins TRBV19 and TRBJ2-1; 10 nucleotides line up with TRBD2. J gave up 3 bases and V 2 bases, and 8 bases lay outside the gene matches. Germline lookup yields CDR1 FNHDT and CDR2 SITEND (reference sequence). The CDR3 spans 17 residues. Partial CDR3 DNA: TGTGCCAGCAGTATGAGTGGGACTGGGGAGATCTATGCT. This gives the protein CASSMSGTGEIYA. In full, the CDR3 is CASSMSGTGEIYAEQFF.

Concerning this clone: Gene names and germline match the mouse. The read stops 4 residues short of the end of the CDR3; the missing end is completed from the germline J gene. Distinct nucleotide sequences in the sample also encode this CDR3. The chain combines TRBV13-2 with TRBJ1-1, with D maybe TRBD1 (5 bases). Trimming took off 0 bases at V and 0 bases at J, with 9 bases between the two ends. Germline assignment: CDR1 NNHNN and CDR2 SYGAGS (reference sequence). This CDR3 is built from 15 residues. Partial CDR3 DNA: TGTGCCAGCGGTGATGCAAGGGGTGCAAACACA. This gives the protein CASGDARGANT. The complete CDR3 protein is CASGDARGANTEVFF.

Only a few counts were recorded for this clone. These gene names are mouse names. The read is 4 residues too short to cover the CDR3 end, so that end is filled in from the germline J gene. The rearrangement joins TRBV13-1 to TRBJ1-4; TRBD1 is a possible D gene (5 bases). Germline lookup yields CDR1 NSHNY and CDR2 SYGAGN. CDR3 size: 14 residues. V dropped 6 bases and J dropped 0 bases, with 9 bases sitting between them. Partial CDR3 DNA: TGTGCCAGCACCCGGACATTTTCCAACGAA. This sequence encodes CASTRTFSNE. The full CDR3 protein is CASTRTFSNERLFF.